This TCR beta chain was identified in a study of T-cell reconstitution after alpha-beta-depleted transplantation in children. This clonotype was counted at least ten times. TCRbeta library preparation incorporated unique molecular identifiers. TCRdb passed the PCR reads through MiXCR, listing each CDR3 protein once. The sample consists of more than 200,000 distinct CDR3 sequences, 9.7% of them appearing once. This TCR was recovered from a human donor who donated a stem cell graft to a child with SCID. The sequencing used PBMCs from the stem cell graft donor, collected from the stem cell graft.

The CDR3 DNA reads as TGCGCCAGCAGCTTGTTAGCAGGGGGCTACGAGCAGTACTTC. Encoded protein: CASSLLAGGYEQYF. The V call is TRBV5-1, the J call TRBJ2-7, with TRBD1 matching 7 bases. CDR1 is SGHRS, CDR2 YFSETQ, per germline. The CDR3 consists of 14 residues. The V gene end was trimmed by 1 base and the J gene end by 3 bases; junction bases not matched to a gene: 4.